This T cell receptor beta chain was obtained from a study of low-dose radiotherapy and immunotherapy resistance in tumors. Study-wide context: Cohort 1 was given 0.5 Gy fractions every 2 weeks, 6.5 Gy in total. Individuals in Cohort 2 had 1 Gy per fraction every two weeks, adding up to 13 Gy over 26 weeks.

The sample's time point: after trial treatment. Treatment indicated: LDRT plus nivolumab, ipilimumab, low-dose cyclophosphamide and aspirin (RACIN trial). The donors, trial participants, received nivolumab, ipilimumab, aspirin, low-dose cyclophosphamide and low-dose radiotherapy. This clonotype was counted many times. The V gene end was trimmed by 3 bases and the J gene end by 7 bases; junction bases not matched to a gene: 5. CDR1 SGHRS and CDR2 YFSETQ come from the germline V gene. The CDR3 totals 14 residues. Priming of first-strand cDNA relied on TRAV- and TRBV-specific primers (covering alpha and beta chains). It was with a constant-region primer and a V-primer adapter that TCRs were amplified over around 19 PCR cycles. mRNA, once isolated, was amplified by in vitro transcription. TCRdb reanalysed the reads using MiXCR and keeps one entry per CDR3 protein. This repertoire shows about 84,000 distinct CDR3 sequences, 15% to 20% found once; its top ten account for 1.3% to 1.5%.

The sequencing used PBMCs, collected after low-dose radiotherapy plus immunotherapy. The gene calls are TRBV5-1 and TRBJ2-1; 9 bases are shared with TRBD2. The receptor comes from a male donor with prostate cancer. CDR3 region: CASSWGTSPNEQFF. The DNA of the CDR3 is TGCGCCAGCAGCTGGGGGACTAGCCCGAATGAGCAGTTCTTC.